This T cell receptor (beta chain) was captured by sequencing in a study of Ad26.COV2.S vaccination and SARS-CoV-2 variants. Germline V lookup: CDR1 MNHEY, CDR2 SMNVEV (reference sequence). This CDR3 is built from 13 residues. Trimming removed 6 bases at V and 11 bases at J, with 17 bases between. TCRdb's copy holds only in-frame clones and misses some; the assay was immunoSEQ multiplex PCR. The table includes around 300,000 clones, less than 90% detected once. Treatment here: approximately 18 received Ad26.COV2.S at low or high dose, single or two shots; about 5 received placebo; per-sample allocation not given. The study sampled participants on day 63 after the first vaccine or placebo injection. Based in Boston, the donor was an adult of 18-55 years.

The source is a person between 18 and 60 years old who received the Ad26.COV2.S COVID-19 vaccine or a placebo. The chain joins TRBV27 to TRBJ1-5; D not certain. The sequencing used peripheral blood, collected in a trial of Ad26.COV2.S vaccine versus placebo. The CDR3 coding sequence is TGTGCCAGCAGCCCTAAAAGTGTTGTGGCCCAGCATTTT. It specifies CASSPKSVVAQHF.